The T cell receptor beta chain under discussion was sequenced for a study of response to subunit inactivated influenza vaccine. In TCRdb, the RT-PCR reads were re-called with MiXCR into one record per CDR3 protein. The table includes a few hundred thousand distinct CDR3 sequences, approximately 6.9% detected once. This clonotype was found a few times. The CDR3 has 15 residues. This chain uses TRBV21-1 with TRBJ2-7; the table's D gene call, TRBD1, was not cross checked with the DNA. TRBV21-1 is designated a pseudogene. This clonotype was obtained from a man between 50 and 69 years old who received an inactivated influenza vaccine. This material consisted of PBMCs from blood, taken about 24 months after vaccination. The DNA of the CDR3 is TGTGCCAGCAGCTCCCAGGTGGACAGGGTAGGCGAGCAGTACTTC. As protein: CASSSQVDRVGEQYF.